These T cell receptor beta chains were read from a single sample in a study of T cells in Graves' hyperthyroidism and ophthalmopathy. TCRdb reprocessed the multiplex PCR reads with MiXCR, giving one entry per CDR3 protein. The sample gives about 570,000 distinct CDR3 sequences, roughly 46% of which show up once; around 20% is in the top ten. Specimen: peripheral blood or thyroid tissue (not recorded which). These receptors all stem from an adult woman with Graves' disease, either hyperthyroidism or ophthalmopathy (not recorded which). CDR3s include the opening cysteine and the closing phenylalanine or tryptophan. A D gene is named only where the DNA matches it firmly. For some rows the clone size is stated as once, few or many, or as a class when expanded; others skip it.

V	J	size	D	CDR3	DNA
TRBV25-1	TRBJ1-6	many	.	CASSHQGNSPLHF	TGTGCCAGCAGTCACCAGGGGAACTCACCCCTCCACTTT
TRBV2	TRBJ2-7	many	TRBD2	CASKASGREQYF	TGTGCCAGCAAAGCTAGCGGGAGGGAGCAGTACTTC
TRBV9	TRBJ1-3	once	TRBD1	CASSVGTGDTIYF	TGTGCCAGCAGCGTCGGGACAGGGGACACCATATATTTT
TRBV7-9	TRBJ1-2	few	.	CASSAPGRPKCTF	TGTGCCAGCAGTGCTCCGGGACGCCCTAAATGCACCTTC
TRBV7-7	TRBJ2-7	.	TRBD1	CASSHPGQGSYEQYF	TGTGCCAGCAGCCATCCGGGACAGGGATCCTACGAGCAGTACTTC
TRBV12-3/TRBV12-4	TRBJ1-3	many	.	CASSSDKAGNTIYF	TGTGCCAGCAGTTCAGACAAAGCTGGAAACACCATATATTTT
TRBV29-1	TRBJ2-2	.	TRBD1	CSVAGTGELLF	TGCAGCGTAGCCGGGACAGGGGAGCTGCTTTTT
TRBV7-9	TRBJ2-5	.	TRBD1	CASSPGQGLNTQYF	TGTGCCAGCAGCCCGGGACAGGGATTGAACACCCAGTACTTC
TRBV6-5	TRBJ1-3	many	.	CASSADPGHSGNTIYF	TGTGCCAGCTCCGCCGATCCGGGACACTCTGGAAACACCATATATTTT
TRBV20-1	TRBJ1-1	many	.	CSARGGGDMNTEAFF	TGCAGTGCCCGAGGGGGAGGGGACATGAACACTGAAGCTTTCTTT
TRBV2	TRBJ2-7	.	TRBD1	CASGRTGPYEQYF	TGTGCCAGCGGGAGGACAGGGCCCTACGAGCAGTACTTC
TRBV19	TRBJ1-1	.	.	CASSSSRNTEAFF	TGTGCCAGTAGCTCGTCCAGAAACACTGAAGCTTTCTTT
TRBV5-1	TRBJ1-2	many	.	CASSLLNGDYTF	TGCGCCAGCAGCCTGTTAAATGGTGACTACACCTTC
TRBV20-1	TRBJ1-2	many	.	CSAREQGTYGYTF	TGCAGTGCTAGAGAGCAGGGAACCTATGGCTACACCTTC
TRBV5-1	TRBJ1-2	.	.	CASSLALPEEDGYTF	TGCGCCAGCAGCTTGGCTCTCCCCGAGGAGGATGGCTACACCTTC
TRBV24-1	TRBJ2-5	many	.	CATSDARDTQETQYF	TGTGCCACCAGTGACGCCCGGGACACCCAAGAGACCCAGTACTTC
TRBV2	TRBJ2-1	few	.	CASSPERGNEQFF	TGTGCCAGCAGCCCCGAAAGGGGCAATGAGCAGTTCTTC
TRBV7-8	TRBJ2-5	many	TRBD2	CASSPRLADQPQETQYF	TGTGCCAGCAGCCCTCGCCTAGCGGACCAGCCTCAAGAGACCCAGTACTTC
TRBV2	TRBJ2-2	many	.	CASVRSPGELFF	TGTGCCAGCGTTCGCAGCCCCGGGGAGCTGTTTTTT
TRBV19	TRBJ1-6	.	.	CASSRGDPSPLHF	TGTGCCAGTAGTAGAGGGGACCCTTCACCCCTCCACTTT
TRBV19	TRBJ2-6	few	.	CASSDRPNTEAF	TGTGCCAGTAGTGACAGGCCGAACACTGAAGCTTTC
TRBV10-2	TRBJ2-3	.	.	CASRRGAGAQYF	TGCGCCAGCAGGAGGGGGGCAGGGGCGCAGTATTTT
TRBV2	TRBJ1-4	.	TRBD1	CASRTRDSEKLFF	TGTGCCAGCAGGACCAGGGACAGCGAAAAACTGTTTTTT
TRBV29-1	TRBJ2-5	.	.	CSVAFGQQETQYF	TGCAGCGTGGCTTTCGGACAGCAAGAGACCCAGTACTTC